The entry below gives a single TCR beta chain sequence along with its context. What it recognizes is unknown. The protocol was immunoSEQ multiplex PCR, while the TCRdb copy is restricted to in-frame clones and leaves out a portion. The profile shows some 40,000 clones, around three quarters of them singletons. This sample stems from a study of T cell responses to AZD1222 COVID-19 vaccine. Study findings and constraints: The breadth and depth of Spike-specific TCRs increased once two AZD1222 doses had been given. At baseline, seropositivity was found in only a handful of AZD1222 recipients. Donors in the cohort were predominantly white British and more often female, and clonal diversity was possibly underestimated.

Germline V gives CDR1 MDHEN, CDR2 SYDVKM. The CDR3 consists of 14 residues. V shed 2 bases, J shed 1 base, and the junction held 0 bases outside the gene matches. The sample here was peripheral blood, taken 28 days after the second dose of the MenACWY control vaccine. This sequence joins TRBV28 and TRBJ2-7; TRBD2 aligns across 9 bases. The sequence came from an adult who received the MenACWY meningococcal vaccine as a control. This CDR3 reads CASSLAGGSYEQYF. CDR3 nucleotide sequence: TGTGCCAGCAGTTTAGCGGGAGGGTCCTACGAGCAGTACTTC. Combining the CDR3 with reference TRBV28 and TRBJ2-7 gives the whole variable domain DVKVTQSSRYLVKRTGEKVFLECVQDMDHENMFWYRQDPGLGLRLIYFSYDVKMKEKGDIPEGYSVSREKKERFSLILESASTNQTSMYLCASSLAGGSYEQYFGPGTRLTVT.